A selection of T cell receptor beta chains follows, all from one sample in a study of blood T cell repertoires in COVID-19. TCRdb's copy holds only in-frame clones and misses some; the assay was immunoSEQ multiplex PCR. The table has approximately 300,000 clones, more than 80% seen once. The sample taken for sequencing was peripheral blood. The receptor set was obtained from a man younger than 30 who had recovered from COVID-19. The conserved cysteine and the conserved F or W are not part of the CDR3 here. Some rows have no size entry. The others give once, few or many, or a class for an expanded clone.

J,V,size,CDR3
TRBJ2-1,TRBV7-3,NA,ASSLTDSSYNEQF
TRBJ1-3,TRBV10-3,NA,ATLTGAAGNTIY
TRBJ1-2,TRBV6-5,NA,ASSRQGAWDGYT
TRBJ1-3,TRBV29-1,NA,SVVVRANSGNTIY
TRBJ1-6,TRBV7-2,NA,ASSSPYGTAGDSPLH
TRBJ2-5,TRBV12-3/TRBV12-4,NA,ASSPGETQY
TRBJ2-1,TRBV3-1/TRBV3-2,NA,ASSQVEYMLAGVDEQF
TRBJ2-7,TRBV20-1,once,SARGPTGQY
TRBJ1-1,TRBV7-9,NA,ASSLVGQGHRSTEAF
TRBJ1-1,TRBV7-2,NA,ASSSQAGNTEAF
TRBJ1-2,TRBV5-1,NA,ASSPQGDGYT
TRBJ1-2,TRBV7-9,NA,ASSLDTLAPYGYT
TRBJ1-1,TRBV4-2,NA,ASSQPQGGVWTEAF
TRBJ2-7,TRBV7-9,few,ASSLVSSSYEQY
TRBJ1-1,TRBV5-1,NA,ASSLVVNTEAF
TRBJ1-1,TRBV12-5,NA,ASGPPNTINTEAF
TRBJ2-1,TRBV10-3,NA,AISERQGMYNEQF
TRBJ1-1,TRBV7-3,NA,ASSFGMNTEAF
TRBJ1-2,TRBV6-5,NA,ASSYTTGANYGYT
TRBJ2-2,TRBV29-1,NA,SGRGQGNTGELF
TRBJ1-1,TRBV11-2,NA,ASSLDLGRLNTEAF
TRBJ2-1,TRBV10-3,NA,AIRGTSGDPFGGAEQF
TRBJ1-2,TRBV6-5,NA,ASSQGGESGYT
TRBJ1-6,TRBV11-2,NA,ASSLVNGGSYNSPLH
TRBJ1-1,TRBV18,NA,ASSPPWGKTEAF
TRBJ1-1,TRBV29-1,NA,SVVQGWITEAF
TRBJ1-2,TRBV15,NA,ATRSSRGYGYT
TRBJ2-7,TRBV18,NA,ASSFVGESYEQY
TRBJ1-2,TRBV28,NA,ASSFVQPLGQGQIYGYT
TRBJ2-1,TRBV4-3,NA,ASSQDLWQGSNEQF
TRBJ1-2,TRBV2,NA,ASILEGSYSYGYT
TRBJ2-2,TRBV30,few,AWIPQVNTGELF
TRBJ2-2,TRBV7-9,NA,ASALGATGELF
TRBJ1-1,TRBV4-1,once,ASSQVRVYTEAF
TRBJ2-6,TRBV7-3,NA,ASSLWTGDAGANVLT
TRBJ2-7,TRBV19,NA,ASSSIDSSYEQY
TRBJ2-7,TRBV7-9,few,ASSLRPYEQY
TRBJ1-1,TRBV3-1/TRBV3-2,once,ASSLANTEAF
TRBJ1-1,TRBV7-9,NA,ASSLAPGGTEAF
TRBJ1-3,TRBV19,NA,ASSANNGNTIY
TRBJ2-7,TRBV29-1,NA,SVETASGGSYEQY
TRBJ1-1,TRBV2,NA,ASSPGTVAEAF
TRBJ1-5,TRBV2,NA,ASSPQGSTGTSNQPQH
TRBJ1-3,TRBV5-6,NA,ASSPGIAVRSGNTIY
TRBJ1-1,TRBV4-1,NA,ASSLRDLNTEAF
TRBJ2-5,TRBV29-1,NA,SVPTSLETQY
TRBJ2-7,TRBV12-3/TRBV12-4,NA,ASSFGTTEQY
TRBJ2-7,TRBV19,NA,ASSIGTVSSYEQY
TRBJ1-1,TRBV19,NA,ASSTSGTGYTEAF
TRBJ2-2,TRBV19,NA,ASSIDRGRTGELF
TRBJ2-7,TRBV4-2,NA,ASSQDVASYEQY
TRBJ2-7,TRBV11-2,once,ASSLAGPSSYEQY
TRBJ2-2,TRBV5-1,NA,ASSLGQTSTGELF
TRBJ1-1,TRBV29-1,NA,SVEGTASTEAF
TRBJ2-2,TRBV9,NA,ASTGQANTGELF
TRBJ1-1,TRBV2,NA,ASSEEALGYTEAF
TRBJ2-6,TRBV19,NA,ASSLRLALTGANVLT
TRBJ1-1,TRBV3-1/TRBV3-2,NA,ASSQSGRMNTEAF
TRBJ1-2,TRBV5-5,NA,ASSSTAGIGYGYT